The 29 T cell receptor beta chains listed next were all sequenced from one sample in a study of CD8 T cells in Susac syndrome (dated by TCRdb to the late 2010s). Library preparation used the immunoSEQ multiplex PCR assay. RNA was extracted using the RNeasy kit, and about 0.45 to 1 ug of the RNA was reverse transcribed with random hexamers. TCRdb reprocessing: public reads trimmed at Q25 with fastp, clones called with MiXCR, in-frame beta chains kept. Each CDR3 protein gets just one entry, which takes the most common genes and DNA from the rows behind it. The sample table records about 200,000 distinct CDR3 sequences; more than 90% of these occur just once. Approximately 0.09% of the sample is taken by the ten largest. Sequenced input: CD4+ T cells from PBMCs. These receptors were collected from a human donor with multiple sclerosis.

This chain joins TRBV6-5 and TRBJ2-1; D uncertain. There are 15 residues in the CDR3. From germline, CDR1 is MNHEY and CDR2 SVGAGI. V shed 0 bases and J shed 3 bases, with 9 bases lying between them. The CDR3 coding sequence is TGTGCCAGCAGTTACTCCCGGACGAACTACAATGAGCAGTTCTTC. It specifies CASSYSRTNYNEQFF.

V is TRBV5-4 and J is TRBJ2-3, with a possible D match to TRBD2 (5 bases). Germline CDR1 is SGHNT and CDR2 is YYREEE (reference sequence). The CDR3 runs to 16 residues. Trimming removed 2 bases from V and 2 bases from J, with 15 bases in between. In nucleotides, the CDR3 is TGTGCCAGCAGCTTCCCCGGGCTAGCCGTCACAGATACGCAGTATTTT. Amino acid sequence: CASSFPGLAVTDTQYF.

This clonotype was detected only once. In nucleotides, the CDR3 is TGTGCCAGCAACACAGGGCACTATGGCTACACCTTC. Amino acid sequence: CASNTGHYGYTF. The rearrangement uses TRBV28 and TRBJ1-2; D perhaps matches TRBD1 (6 bases). V lost 7 bases and J 3 bases, leaving 9 bases between the germline ends. This CDR3 has 12 amino acids. The germline V gene encodes CDR1 MDHEN and CDR2 SYDVKM.

The chain combines TRBV30 with TRBJ2-3; D is undetermined. Germline-derived CDR1 and CDR2 are GTSNPN and SVGIG (reference sequence). Trimming left V 1 base short and J 6 bases short, with 11 bases between. The length of the CDR3 is 13 residues. In DNA form, the CDR3 reads TGTGCCTGGAGTGGTAACTCACGGGATACGCAGTATTTT. Translation gives CAWSGNSRDTQYF.

V and J are TRBV4-3 and TRBJ2-1, with no clear D. V gave up 3 bases and J gave up 0 bases, with 9 bases separating them. Germline CDR1 reads LGHNA; CDR2 reads YSLEER. The CDR3 sequence is 15 residues long. The CDR3 nucleotides read TGCGCCAGCAGCCAGATTACAAGCTCCTACAATGAGCAGTTCTTC. Translating gives CASSQITSSYNEQFF.

V is TRBV7-2 and J is TRBJ2-5; D is undetermined. This CDR3 is built from 13 residues. V lost 6 bases and J lost 2, with 10 bases in between. CDR1 and CDR2 from the germline V gene are SGHTA and FQGNSA. The CDR3 DNA sequence: TGTGCCAGCAGATACAGCCGTCAAGAGACCCAGTACTTC. This encodes CASRYSRQETQYF.

This clonotype was recorded once. The V gene is TRBV7-9, the J gene TRBJ2-6; 9 nucleotides match TRBD1. Germline CDR1 SEHNR, CDR2 FQNEAQ (reference sequence). The trim removed 3 bases at V and 11 bases at J, leaving 8 bases unmatched. CDR3 length: 15 amino acids. CDR3 DNA: TGTGCCAGCAGCTTCGGCGGACAGGGGACGGACGTCCTGACTTTC. Its protein product is CASSFGGQGTDVLTF. Full variable domain (outside the CDR3, taken from reference TRBV7-9 and TRBJ2-6): DTGVSQNPRHKITKRGQNVTFRCDPISEHNRLYWYRQTLGQGPEFLTYFQNEAQLEKSRLLSDRFSAERPKGSFSTLEIQRTEQGDSAMYLCASSFGGQGTDVLTFGAGSRLTVL.

The chain is built from TRBV12-3 or TRBV12-4 and TRBJ2-3; D not certain. This CDR3 comprises 14 residues. Trimming stripped 7 bases from V and 2 bases from J, with 13 bases between. CDR3 sequence: CASTLGSFTDTQYF. The CDR3 nucleotides read TGTGCCAGCACCTTGGGGTCCTTCACAGATACGCAGTATTTT.

In the case of this clonotype: Mismatch with germline at one junction end may stem from a read error. This rearrangement joins TRBV7-7 to TRBJ1-4; D is perhaps TRBD1 (6 bases). Germline loops: CDR1 SSHAT, CDR2 FNYEAQ (reference sequence). The CDR3 runs 14 residues. The CDR3 DNA reads TGTGCTAGCAGCGCTGGACAGCTGAATGAAAAACTGTTTTTT. This translates into CASSAGQLNEKLFF.

The chain recombines TRBV18 with TRBJ2-5; the D is unclear. Per germline, CDR1 KGHSH and CDR2 LQKENI. The CDR3 consists of 15 residues. Trimming cost V 2 bases and J 2 bases, with 12 bases left between them. The CDR3 spells CASSPTHATQETQYF. The CDR3 DNA reads as TGTGCCAGCTCACCAACCCATGCCACACAAGAGACCCAGTACTTC.

This sequence joins TRBV28 and TRBJ1-5; D unresolved. Per germline, CDR1 MDHEN and CDR2 SYDVKM. This CDR3 region has 14 residues. Trimming removed 3 bases from V and 3 bases from J, with 9 bases in between. The CDR3 nucleotides are TGTGCCAGCAGTTTGCACGGTAACAATCAGCCCCAGCATTTT. This sequence encodes CASSLHGNNQPQHF.

The chain has TRBV18 and TRBJ1-5; TRBD1 matches 8 bases. Germline V lookup: CDR1 KGHSH, CDR2 LQKENI. Germline trimming cut 4 bases from V and 5 bases from J; bases unmatched to any gene: 7. The CDR3 runs to 15 residues. In DNA, the CDR3 is TGTGCCAGCTCACGAGACAGGGGCGGTGATCAGCCCCAGCATTTT. Its translation is CASSRDRGGDQPQHF.

J is TRBJ1-2 and V is TRBV29-1; D is unresolved. V lost 5 bases and J 8 bases, leaving 9 bases between the germline ends. This CDR3 has 10 residues. Germline V gene data show CDR1 as SQVTM and CDR2 as ANQGSEA. The CDR3 reads CSVSSGGYTF. In DNA, the CDR3 is TGCAGCGTTTCATCCGGCGGCTACACCTTC. Together with reference TRBV29-1 and TRBJ1-2, the CDR3 gives the full variable domain: SAVISQKPSRDICQRGTSLTIQCQVDSQVTMMFWYRQQPGQSLTLIATANQGSEATYESGFVIDKFPISRPNLTFSTLTVSNMSPEDSSIYLCSVSSGGYTFGSGTRLTVV.

The V gene is TRBV10-3, the J gene TRBJ2-6, with D tentatively TRBD1 (5 bases). Trimming stripped 4 bases from V and 0 bases from J, with 10 bases between. This CDR3 is 16 amino acids long. Germline CDR1 and CDR2: ENHRY and SYGVKD. CDR3 sequence reads: CAISGQTSSGANVLTF. CDR3 nucleotides: TGTGCCATCAGTGGACAGACAAGCTCTGGGGCCAACGTCCTGACTTTC.

The genes are TRBV20-1 and TRBJ2-1; possibly TRBD1 for D (5 bases). Germline CDR1 DFQATT, CDR2 SNEGSKA (reference sequence). The V and J ends lost 6 bases and 5 bases respectively, with 17 bases between them. This CDR3 contains 14 residues. CDR3 DNA: TGCAGTGCCTGGACAATCGAACCAAACAATGAGCAGTTCTTC. The encoded protein is CSAWTIEPNNEQFF.

The gene calls are TRBV19 and TRBJ1-2; D unclear. The CDR3 totals 14 residues. In germline, CDR1 is LNHDA, CDR2 SQIVND (reference sequence). Trimming took off 7 bases at V and 2 bases at J, with 14 bases between the two ends. Here the CDR3 DNA reads TGTGCCAGTACCCGCGGAGCGGTGAACTATGGCTACACCTTC. This gives the protein CASTRGAVNYGYTF.

The chain links TRBV5-1 to TRBJ2-5, with 7 positions matching TRBD2. From germline, CDR1 is SGHRS and CDR2 YFSETQ. V dropped 0 bases and J dropped 1; count of bases not matched to a gene: 3. The CDR3 contains 15 residues. The CDR3 here is CASSLAGTIQETQYF. Written as DNA, the CDR3 is TGCGCCAGCAGCTTGGCGGGGACTATCCAAGAGACCCAGTACTTC. The full variable domain, rest sourced from reference TRBV5-1 and TRBJ2-5, is KAGVTQTPRYLIKTRGQQVTLSCSPISGHRSVSWYQQTPGQGLQFLFEYFSETQRNKGNFPGRFSGRQFSNSRSEMNVSTLELGDSALYLCASSLAGTIQETQYFGPGTRLLVL.

V and J are TRBV19 and TRBJ2-3; the D is unclear. The CDR3 contains 12 residues. Per germline, CDR1 LNHDA and CDR2 SQIVND (reference sequence). Trimming took 7 bases from V and 3 from J, leaving 8 bases between them. CDR3 nucleotides: TGTGCCAGTAAGCAACAGACAGATACGCAGTATTTT. Translation: CASKQQTDTQYF.

The chain uses TRBV30 and TRBJ2-3; no firm D call. The CDR3 consists of 12 residues. V was trimmed by 4 bases and J by 0 bases, leaving 5 bases between them. The germline CDR1 and CDR2 sequences are GTSNPN and SVGIG (reference sequence). DNA for the CDR3: TGTGCCTGGATTGGCAGCACAGATACGCAGTATTTT. Its protein product is CAWIGSTDTQYF. Complete variable domain (other parts from reference TRBV30 and TRBJ2-3): SQTIHQWPATLVQPVGSPLSLECTVEGTSNPNLYWYRQAAGRGLQLLFYSVGIGQISSEVPQNLSASRPQDRQFILSSKKLLLSDSGFYLCAWIGSTDTQYFGPGTRLTVL.

The rearrangement uses TRBV18 and TRBJ1-1; D gene ambiguous. The CDR3 consists of 14 residues. CDR1 is KGHSH, CDR2 LQKENI, per germline. The germline V and J ends were trimmed by 5 bases and 0 bases, with 10 bases remaining between them. The CDR3 DNA follows: TGTGCCAGCTCATCGACCCAGATGAACACTGAAGCTTTCTTT. This gives the protein CASSSTQMNTEAFF.

The V and J genes are TRBV10-2 and TRBJ1-5; D is uncertain. The V and J ends lost 2 bases and 4 bases respectively, with 9 bases between them. CDR1 and CDR2 from the germline V gene are WSHSY and SAAADI. This CDR3 is 14 amino acids long. This chain's CDR3 is CASSELRLNQPQHF. CDR3 in DNA: TGCGCCAGCAGTGAGCTTCGGCTTAATCAGCCCCAGCATTTT.

The chain uses TRBV3-1 and TRBJ1-6; tentatively, D is TRBD1 (5 bases). V shed 4 bases and J shed 11 bases, with 9 bases lying between them. The CDR3 has 12 residues. The germline V gene has CDR1 LGHDT and CDR2 YNNKEL (reference sequence). CDR3 region: CASSLPGAPLHF. The CDR3 coding sequence is TGTGCCAGCAGCCTGCCGGGGGCACCCCTCCACTTT.

The genes are TRBV20-1 and TRBJ2-3; no reliable D call. This CDR3 is built from 14 residues. Germline CDR1 and CDR2: DFQATT and SNEGSKA (reference sequence). CDR3 coding DNA: TGCAACACCATGGACCGCCACCTCACAGATACGCAGTATTTT. Protein product: CNTMDRHLTDTQYF.

The V call is TRBV20-1, the J call TRBJ1-1, with TRBD1 as a possible D gene (5 bases). V shed 0 bases and J shed 3 bases, with 8 bases lying between them. The germline V gene encodes CDR1 DFQATT and CDR2 SNEGSKA (reference sequence). CDR3 length: 13 amino acids. The CDR3 reads CSAREEGHTEAFF. The CDR3 DNA reads as TGCAGTGCTAGAGAAGAGGGACACACTGAAGCTTTCTTT.

J is TRBJ2-7 and V is TRBV20-1; a possible D gene is TRBD1 (5 bases). The CDR3 is 14 amino acids. Germline CDR1 is DFQATT and CDR2 is SNEGSKA (reference sequence). V was shortened by 4 bases and J by 0 bases, with 13 bases between the two germline ends. CDR3 region: CSAKSTVSSYEQYF. The CDR3 DNA is TGCAGTGCTAAGTCGACAGTTAGCTCCTACGAGCAGTACTTC.

The chain uses TRBV9 and TRBJ1-1, with 8 bases fitting TRBD1. The length of the CDR3 is 16 residues. Germline loops: CDR1 SGDLS, CDR2 YYNGEE. Losses at the gene ends were 4 bases for V and 4 bases for J; bases not matched to a gene: 12. CDR3 coding DNA: TGTGCCAGCAGCCTTGTCTCAGGACAGGGTAGCACTGAAGCTTTCTTT. This encodes CASSLVSGQGSTEAFF.

This chain links TRBV20-1 with TRBJ2-5, with 9 bases matching TRBD2. There are 15 residues in the CDR3. CDR1 and CDR2 from the germline V gene are DFQATT and SNEGSKA (reference sequence). V lost 3 bases to trimming and J lost 3 bases; unmatched junction nucleotides: 8. DNA of the CDR3: TGCAGTGCTAGGAGGGCCGGGACTAGCAAAGAGACCCAGTACTTC. Protein product: CSARRAGTSKETQYF.

This clonotype was picked up a small number of times. The V gene is TRBV29-1, the J gene TRBJ2-7, with D perhaps matching TRBD2 (6 bases). The CDR3 extends over 13 amino acids. Trimming pared 6 bases from V and 2 bases from J, leaving 14 bases between. In germline, CDR1 is SQVTM, CDR2 ANQGSEA. The CDR3 loop reads CSVQMGGAYEQYF. The CDR3, as DNA: TGCAGCGTACAGATGGGAGGAGCCTACGAGCAGTACTTC.

CDR3 in amino acids: CASSEGQAYEQYF. The CDR3 DNA follows: TGTGCCAGCAGCGAGGGACAGGCTTACGAGCAGTACTTC. The V and J genes are TRBV5-4 and TRBJ2-7; 8 bases are shared with TRBD1. This CDR3 has 13 amino acids. Germline V gene data show CDR1 as SGHNT and CDR2 as YYREEE (reference sequence). J was trimmed by 4 bases and V by 4 bases; bases with no gene match: 4.